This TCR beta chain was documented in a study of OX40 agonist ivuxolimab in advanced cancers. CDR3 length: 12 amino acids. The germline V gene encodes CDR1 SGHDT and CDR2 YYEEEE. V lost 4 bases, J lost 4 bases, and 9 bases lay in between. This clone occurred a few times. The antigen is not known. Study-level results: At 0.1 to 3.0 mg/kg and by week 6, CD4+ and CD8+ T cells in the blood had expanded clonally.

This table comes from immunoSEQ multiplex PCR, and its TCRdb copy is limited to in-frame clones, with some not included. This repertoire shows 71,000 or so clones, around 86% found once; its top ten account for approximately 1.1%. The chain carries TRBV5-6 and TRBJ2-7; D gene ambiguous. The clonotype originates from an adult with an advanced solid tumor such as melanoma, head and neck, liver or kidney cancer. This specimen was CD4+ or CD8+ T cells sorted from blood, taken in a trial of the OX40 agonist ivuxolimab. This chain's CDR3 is CASSRTPYEQYF. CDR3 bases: TGTGCCAGCAGCCGTACCCCTTACGAGCAGTACTTC.